Given below is one T cell receptor beta chain in context. Its target is not known. This sample is part of a study of memory CD4+ T cells and cytomegalovirus serostatus. The study, taken as a whole, reports: Of 150 to 200 reported CMV TCRbeta sequences, around 62 were found in memory CD4+ repertoires. A US-trained random forest predicted CMV serostatus with median AUC around 0.93.

The sort gate was single viable CD3+CD4+CD8-CD45RO+ cells for memory CD4+ T cells. Positive selection with CD4 microbeads enriched total CD4+ T cells. The CDR3 runs to 15 residues. Unmatched junction bases numbered 12, after V lost 6 bases and J lost 5 bases. Germline CDR1 is WNHNN and CDR2 is SYGVQD (reference sequence). Clones were sequenced by immunoSEQ multiplex PCR, and TCRdb holds only the in-frame ones, with some missing. Counted here are 60,000 to 75,000 clones, less than 85% occurring once; the ten biggest clones make up over 0.4%. V and J are TRBV10-1 and TRBJ2-7; 8 bases line up with TRBD2. This TCR was sampled from an adult in good health and CMV-seronegative. Some clones in this sample may be carry-over from other donors' samples. Sequenced sample: memory CD4+ T cells from blood. CDR3: CASRRGANFLNEQYF. CDR3 DNA: TGCGCCAGCAGGCGGGGGGCCAACTTTCTGAACGAGCAGTACTTC.